This T cell receptor (beta chain) came from a study of cytotoxic CD8 clonotypes in ibrutinib-treated CLL. Study-wide results and limits: Public clonotypes were seen rarely and were contracted or stable on treatment.

The V end lost 6 bases, the J end lost 4 bases, and 16 bases lay between the germline ends. CDR1 is LNHDA and CDR2 is SQIVND in the germline V gene (reference sequence). The CDR3 sequence is 15 residues long. The repertoire was sequenced with immunoSEQ multiplex PCR; TCRdb's copy has only in-frame clones and lacks some. Here the sample spans tens of thousands of clones, 71% being singletons. On this clone itself: Its antigen is not known.

PBMCs that had been cryopreserved were the source of about 2 micrograms of genomic DNA for TCR beta libraries. The origin of this receptor is a human donor with chronic lymphocytic leukemia. The chain carries TRBV19 and TRBJ2-1; tentative D call: TRBD1 (7 bases). The specimen comprised PBMCs, sampled after 12 months of ibrutinib treatment. The CDR3 DNA sequence: TGTGCCAGTAGCCTAGGGGCAGGGGGGTACAATGAGCAGTTCTTC. This codes for CASSLGAGGYNEQFF.